Presented here are 19 T cell receptor beta chains from one specimen sequenced in a study of T cell repertoires in cytomegalovirus infection. These receptors' targets are unknown. TCRdb reprocessed the reads with MiXCR, giving one entry per CDR3 protein. Of about 270,000 distinct CDR3 sequences in the sample, 20% to 25% are singletons; the top ten hold roughly a fifth. The sequencing used cultured PBMCs, collected from culture after CMV antigen stimulation. Every receptor here comes from a human donor in good health (CMV status not recorded). Some clones in this sample may be carry-over from other donors' samples.

This clonotype was seen more than once but under ten times. The chain has TRBV14 and TRBJ2-1; possibly TRBD2 for D (6 bases). CDR1 SGHDN and CDR2 FVKESK come from the germline V gene. V was pared by 5 bases and J by 0 bases, with 8 bases between. This CDR3 is 14 amino acids long. CDR3 protein: CASSAGISYNEQFF. The CDR3 DNA follows: TGTGCCAGCAGCGCGGGAATCTCCTACAATGAGCAGTTCTTC.

The gene calls are TRBV7-9 and TRBJ2-1; 7 bases agree with TRBD2. The germline V gene has CDR1 SEHNR and CDR2 FQNEAQ (reference sequence). The CDR3 spans 13 residues. The J segment lost 5 bases and the V segment lost 8 bases, leaving 6 bases of the junction unmatched. This chain's CDR3 is CASGGRVNNEQFF. In DNA, the CDR3 is TGTGCCAGCGGCGGGAGAGTGAACAATGAGCAGTTCTTC.

With respect to this clonotype: This may come from a read error, since a much larger clone is one base off. The CDR3 carries no conserved terminal phenylalanine or tryptophan, so it likely arises from a read error. The rearrangement joins TRBV6-1 to TRBJ2-1; 8 bases match TRBD2. The V gene's germline CDR1 is MNHNS and CDR2 SASEGT. Losses at the gene ends were 11 bases for V and 6 bases for J; bases not matched to a gene: 15. The CDR3 totals 15 residues. The CDR3 spells CAGSKRAGVFNEQFL. CDR3 nucleotides: TGTGCCGGCTCGAAAAGAGCGGGGGTATTCAATGAGCAGTTCTTG.

On this clonotype itself: An end of the junction does not agree with germline; a read error may underlie this. The rearrangement uses TRBV4-1 and TRBJ1-6; D remains unclear. This CDR3 comprises 12 residues. CDR1 MGHRA and CDR2 YSYEKL come from the germline V gene. The CDR3 sequence: CASSRPNSPLHF. The CDR3, as DNA: TGTGCCAGCAGCCGACCGAATTCACCCCTCCACTTT.

This clonotype was counted a few times. The genes are TRBV11-2 and TRBJ1-1; D unresolved. V lost 5 bases and J lost 2, with 12 bases in between. The germline gives CDR1 SGHAT, CDR2 FQNNGV. The CDR3 loop spans 14 amino acids. The CDR3: CASSPPVGNTEAFF. In DNA, the CDR3 is TGTGCCAGCAGCCCCCCAGTAGGAAACACTGAAGCTTTCTTT.

The chain employs TRBV4-1 and TRBJ2-7; 13 positions agree with TRBD2. There are 16 residues in the CDR3. Germline-derived CDR1 and CDR2 are MGHRA and YSYEKL. After removal of 3 bases from V and 6 bases from J, the junction contained 8 bases not matched to a gene. The CDR3 sequence: CASSQGTSGASVEQYF. In nucleotides, the CDR3 is TGCGCCAGCAGCCAGGGGACTAGCGGGGCGTCCGTCGAGCAGTACTTC.

This clonotype was detected a few times. The rearrangement uses TRBV6-6 and TRBJ2-3, with D possibly matching TRBD2 (6 bases). This CDR3 spans 15 amino acids. Germline V lookup: CDR1 MNHNY, CDR2 SVGAGI (reference sequence). Trimming took off 7 bases at V and 0 bases at J, with 14 bases between the two ends. CDR3 residues: CASTDPAGSTDTQYF. Here the CDR3 DNA reads TGTGCCAGCACCGACCCGGCGGGGAGCACAGATACGCAGTATTTT.

In its sample, this clonotype was seen many times. The chain has TRBV7-2 and TRBJ2-7, with 7 bases identical to TRBD2. CDR1 is SGHTA, CDR2 FQGNSA, per germline. The CDR3 runs 14 residues. With V trimmed by 3 bases and J by 1 base, 3 bases remained unmatched. The CDR3 region is CASSFQRDSYEQYF. CDR3 coding DNA: TGTGCCAGCAGCTTCCAGCGGGATTCCTACGAGCAGTACTTC.

This clonotype was seen repeatedly, ten times or more. J is TRBJ2-1 and V is TRBV7-2; 8 bases are shared with TRBD1. The junction had 13 bases not matched to a gene; V was cut back by 4 bases and J by 8 bases. Germline V gives CDR1 SGHTA, CDR2 FQGNSA. CDR3 size: 16 residues. The chain's CDR3 is CASSSAARTGGYEQFF. CDR3 DNA: TGTGCCAGCAGCTCAGCCGCACGTACAGGGGGTTATGAGCAGTTCTTC.

The chain has TRBV12-3 or TRBV12-4 and TRBJ1-5; 7 bases line up with TRBD1. The CDR3 has 14 amino acids. The junction had 6 bases not matched to a gene; V was cut back by 5 bases and J by 5 bases. This CDR3 is CASSPTGKHQPQHF. CDR3 nucleotides: TGTGCCAGCAGTCCGACAGGGAAACATCAGCCCCAGCATTTT.

This clonotype was counted ten times or more. The rearrangement links TRBV7-2 to TRBJ1-5; D not certain. The CDR3 covers 12 residues. Trimming pared 5 bases from V and 13 bases from J, leaving 15 bases between. The germline CDR1 and CDR2 sequences are SGHTA and FQGNSA. The CDR3 DNA follows: TGTGCCAGCAGCCGTAACGATGGACCACAGCATTTT. Amino acids: CASSRNDGPQHF.

This clonotype was counted many times. This chain connects TRBV27 to TRBJ1-5; D is perhaps TRBD1 (5 bases). Germline-derived CDR1 and CDR2 are MNHEY and SMNVEV (reference sequence). Trimming shortened V by 2 bases and J by 5 bases, and 16 bases separated the two germline ends. This CDR3 is 16 amino acids long. The CDR3 region has the DNA TGTGCCAGCAGTTTACAGGGCGGTCTAAGTTATCAGCCCCAGCATTTT. As protein: CASSLQGGLSYQPQHF.

This clonotype was counted at least ten times. The J gene is TRBJ2-4, the V gene TRBV7-8, with 10 bases fitting TRBD2. The CDR3 spans 20 residues. Germline CDR1 SGHVS, CDR2 FQNEAQ. With V trimmed by 1 base and J by 0 bases, 12 bases remained unmatched. This chain's CDR3 is CASSLGPSGRGILAKNIQYF. The CDR3 DNA reads as TGTGCCAGCAGCTTAGGCCCTAGCGGGAGAGGGATATTAGCCAAAAACATTCAGTACTTC.

This clonotype was seen a few times. This sequence joins TRBV6-8 and TRBJ2-6; TRBD1 or TRBD2 may be the D gene (5 bases each). Germline V CDR1 and CDR2: MNHGY, SAAAGT. Between the trimmed V and J ends, which lost 4 bases and 4 bases, there was a span of 11 bases. CDR3 length: 15 amino acids. CDR3 in amino acids: CASSWTGPGANVLTF. The CDR3 coding sequence is TGTGCCAGCAGTTGGACGGGGCCGGGGGCCAACGTCCTGACTTTC.

Comments on this clonotype: The junction departs from germline at one end; a sequencing error may be responsible. The V call is TRBV12-3 or TRBV12-4, the J call TRBJ2-1; 10 positions match TRBD2. The CDR3 length is 13 residues. The CDR3 here is CASSSGPGLALVF. The CDR3 nucleotides are TGTGCCAGCAGTTCCGGACCGGGACTAGCGCTTGTCTTC.

J is TRBJ2-1 and V is TRBV11-3; 11 nucleotides line up with TRBD2. CDR1 and CDR2 from the germline V gene are SGHNT and YENEEA. The V gene end was trimmed by 4 bases and the J gene end by 6 bases; junction bases not matched to a gene: 11. The CDR3 is 17 residues long. CDR3 nucleotides: TGTGCCAGCAGCTCCCAGCCCCCGGGACTAGCGGCCAATGAGCAGTTCTTC. Protein: CASSSQPPGLAANEQFF. Full variable domain (rest looked up from reference TRBV11-3 and TRBJ2-1): EAGVVQSPRYKIIEKKQPVAFWCNPISGHNTLYWYLQNLGQGPELLIRYENEEAVDDSQLPKDRFSAERLKGVDSTLKIQPAELGDSAVYLCASSSQPPGLAANEQFFGPGTRLTVL.

This clonotype was observed at least ten times. The chain is built from TRBV7-8 and TRBJ2-3; D possibly corresponds to TRBD1 (6 bases). This CDR3 comprises 16 residues. The germline gives CDR1 SGHVS, CDR2 FQNEAQ. The V end was cut by 3 bases, the J end by 4 bases, with 17 bases between. The CDR3 loop reads CASSFLSTGNPDTQYF. The DNA for the CDR3 is TGTGCCAGCAGCTTCTTGTCGACAGGAAACCCAGATACGCAGTATTTT.

This chain joins TRBV24-1 and TRBJ2-2; TRBD1 matches at 10 bases. The V gene's germline CDR1 is KGHDR and CDR2 SFDVKD. This CDR3 comprises 16 residues. The V and J ends lost 1 base and 5 bases, in that order; junction bases with no gene match: 3. The CDR3 nucleotides read TGTGCCACCAGTGATTTAGGGACAGGGGCTACCGGGGAGCTGTTTTTT. Protein sequence: CATSDLGTGATGELFF.

The chain is built from TRBV13 and TRBJ2-3; no reliable D call. Trimming removed 0 bases from V and 8 bases from J, with 6 bases in between. There are 12 residues in the CDR3. In germline, CDR1 is PRHDT, CDR2 FYEKMQ (reference sequence). The CDR3 nucleotides read TGTGCCAGCAGCTTAGGCCTGAGTACGCAGTATTTT. Its translation: CASSLGLSTQYF.